Following are 8 T cell receptor beta chains from one sample sequenced in a study of blood T cell repertoires in COVID-19. This table comes from immunoSEQ multiplex PCR, and its TCRdb copy is limited to in-frame clones, with some not included. Of 200,000 to 250,000 clones listed, 88% are singletons. What was sequenced was PBMCs or T cells enriched from blood (not recorded which). The origin of the receptors is a woman aged 25 to 45 who had recovered from COVID-19.

The gene calls are TRBV9 and TRBJ1-2; D not certain. The CDR3 has 11 amino acids. Between the trimmed V and J ends, which lost 3 bases and 4 bases, there was a span of 4 bases. The germline V gene encodes CDR1 SGDLS and CDR2 YYNGEE. The CDR3 DNA reads as TGTGCCAGCAGCGGGGCCTATGGCTACACCTTC. This translates into CASSGAYGYTF.

The chain couples TRBV3-1 (or the pseudogene TRBV3-2) to TRBJ1-3; maybe TRBD1 (5 bases). CDR1 LGHDT and CDR2 YNNKEL come from the germline V gene (reference sequence). With 4 bases removed from V and 4 bases from J, the gap between germline ends came to 11 bases. The CDR3 runs to 14 residues. The CDR3 loop is CASSPRVLGNTIYF. Here the CDR3 DNA reads TGTGCCAGCAGCCCCAGGGTGCTCGGAAACACCATATATTTT.

The chain couples TRBV7-6 to TRBJ2-5, with D possibly being TRBD2 (6 bases). The CDR3 is made up of 16 amino acids. Trimming left V 2 bases short and J 5 bases short, with 18 bases between. Germline CDR1 and CDR2: SGHVS and FNYEAQ. Here the CDR3 reads CASSLYMVSAGETQYF. CDR3 sequence (DNA): TGTGCCAGCAGCTTATATATGGTGTCGGCGGGGGAGACCCAGTACTTC.

The chain recombines TRBV12-5 with TRBJ1-1; a possible D gene is TRBD1 (5 bases). V lost 6 bases, J lost 1 base, and 12 bases lay in between. CDR1 is LGHNT, CDR2 FRNRAP, per germline. The CDR3 has 14 amino acids. The CDR3 DNA sequence: TGTGCTAGTGGCCCGGGGGGATCGAACACTGAAGCTTTCTTT. Its translation is CASGPGGSNTEAFF.

This chain connects TRBV19 to TRBJ1-5, with D perhaps matching TRBD1 (5 bases). Germline CDR1 LNHDA, CDR2 SQIVND (reference sequence). This CDR3 contains 13 residues. Trimming removed 3 bases at V and 9 bases at J, with 12 bases between. This chain's CDR3 is CASSIGGEGPQHF. CDR3 DNA: TGTGCCAGTAGTATCGGAGGGGAGGGGCCCCAGCATTTT.

The chain has TRBV5-4 and TRBJ1-1, with 7 bases fitting TRBD1. The CDR3 is 14 residues long. The junction had 4 bases not matched to a gene; V was cut back by 4 bases and J by 1 base. Germline-derived CDR1 and CDR2 are SGHNT and YYREEE (reference sequence). CDR3 in amino acids: CASSPGGRNTEAFF. CDR3 bases: TGTGCCAGCAGCCCAGGGGGTAGGAACACTGAAGCTTTCTTT.

The chain couples TRBV21-1 to TRBJ1-6; TRBD1, the table's D call, lacks a check against the DNA. TRBV21-1 is given as a pseudogene. The CDR3 is 17 residues long. The CDR3 DNA sequence: TGTGCCAGATTTCGGGACACCTCGAGCTCCTATAATTCACCCCTCCACTTT. Translation gives CARFRDTSSSYNSPLHF.

The chain has TRBV27 and TRBJ1-4; 7 nucleotides align to TRBD1. CDR3 length equals 14 residues. The J segment lost 7 bases and the V segment lost 6 bases, leaving 8 bases of the junction unmatched. CDR1 is MNHEY, CDR2 SMNVEV, per germline (reference sequence). The chain's CDR3 is CASSRQGYSEKLFF. DNA for the CDR3: TGTGCCAGCAGCCGACAGGGTTATTCTGAAAAACTGTTTTTT. The entire variable domain, with the rest obtained from reference TRBV27 and TRBJ1-4, is as follows: EAQVTQNPRYLITVTGKKLTVTCSQNMNHEYMSWYRQDPGLGLRQIYYSMNVEVTDKGDVPEGYKVSRKEKRNFPLILESPSPNQTSLYFCASSRQGYSEKLFFGSGTQLSVL.